These T cell receptor beta chains were read from a single sample in a study of Graves' ophthalmopathy and Graves' hyperthyroidism. TCRdb itself ran the multiplex PCR reads through MiXCR, one entry per CDR3 protein. The table has 150,000 to 200,000 distinct CDR3 sequences, roughly two fifths seen once. Source material: peripheral blood. The receptors come from a man aged 25-45 years with Graves' ophthalmopathy. Each CDR3 is given with its conserved first and last residue. D genes are given only for firm matches. The listing skips clone size in some rows; elsewhere it reads once, few, many or a size class.

CDR3 DNA: TGTGCCAGCAGTTACCCCAGCGGGACGCTGGACACTGAAGCTTTCTTT
CDR3 protein: CASSYPSGTLDTEAFF
D gene: NA
J gene: TRBJ1-1
V gene: TRBV6-2/TRBV6-3
clone size: once

CDR3 DNA: TGTGCCAGCAGCGGGGGACTGCTTAATTCACCCCTCCACTTT
CDR3 protein: CASSGGLLNSPLHF
D gene: NA
J gene: TRBJ1-6
V gene: TRBV27
clone size: once

CDR3 DNA: TGTGCCAGCAGCTTAGTCGCGTGGGGAGAGACCCAGTACTTC
CDR3 protein: CASSLVAWGETQYF
D gene: NA
J gene: TRBJ2-5
V gene: TRBV7-8
clone size: many

CDR3 DNA: TGTGCCAGCTCACCGAGACAGGGTGGACAGACCCAGTACTTC
CDR3 protein: CASSPRQGGQTQYF
D gene: TRBD1
J gene: TRBJ2-5
V gene: TRBV18
clone size: many

CDR3 DNA: TGTGCCAGCAGTTTGTTAGGCGGGGGGTCCTACGAGCAGTACTTC
CDR3 protein: CASSLLGGGSYEQYF
D gene: TRBD2
J gene: TRBJ2-7
V gene: TRBV28
clone size: NA

CDR3 DNA: TGTGCCAACAGAGAGCCAGGTTCCGGCGGTGGCTACACCTTC
CDR3 protein: CANREPGSGGGYTF
D gene: NA
J gene: TRBJ1-2
V gene: TRBV6-1
clone size: NA

CDR3 DNA: TGTGCCAGCAGTTCCAGGAGCAGAGAGACCCAGTACTTC
CDR3 protein: CASSSRSRETQYF
D gene: NA
J gene: TRBJ2-5
V gene: TRBV28
clone size: many

CDR3 DNA: TGTGCCAGCAGTTGGGGCACCGGGGAGCTGTTTTTT
CDR3 protein: CASSWGTGELFF
D gene: NA
J gene: TRBJ2-2
V gene: TRBV28
clone size: many

CDR3 DNA: TGTGCCAGCAGCTCTTCCGGGGGGGCCTATCACACCGGGGAGCTGTTTTTT
CDR3 protein: CASSSSGGAYHTGELFF
D gene: TRBD2
J gene: TRBJ2-2
V gene: TRBV7-8
clone size: once

CDR3 DNA: TGTGCCAGCAGTCCCCAGGGTAACCCTGAAGCTTTCTTT
CDR3 protein: CASSPQGNPEAFF
D gene: NA
J gene: TRBJ1-1
V gene: TRBV6-1
clone size: NA

CDR3 DNA: TGTGCCAGCAGCTCTCCCTCGGGTGCGTACCAGCCCCAGCATTTT
CDR3 protein: CASSSPSGAYQPQHF
D gene: NA
J gene: TRBJ1-5
V gene: TRBV5-8
clone size: many

CDR3 DNA: TGTGCCAGCAGTCTACTTGGAAACACCATATATTTT
CDR3 protein: CASSLLGNTIYF
D gene: NA
J gene: TRBJ1-3
V gene: TRBV12-3/TRBV12-4
clone size: many

CDR3 DNA: TGTGCCAGCAGCCCCGCTCTACAGGGCGCCCCAGGGCAGTACTTC
CDR3 protein: CASSPALQGAPGQYF
D gene: NA
J gene: TRBJ2-7
V gene: TRBV7-9
clone size: NA

CDR3 DNA: TGTGCCAGCAGTTGGACTAGCGGGAGCGGCGAGCAGTACTTC
CDR3 protein: CASSWTSGSGEQYF
D gene: TRBD2
J gene: TRBJ2-7
V gene: TRBV6-5
clone size: NA

CDR3 DNA: TGTGCCAGCAGCTTCGGGGGGATTAACTATGGCTACACCTTC
CDR3 protein: CASSFGGINYGYTF
D gene: NA
J gene: TRBJ1-2
V gene: TRBV13
clone size: NA

CDR3 DNA: TGTGCTAGTGGTTTGGGGGGCACTGAAGCTTTCTTT
CDR3 protein: CASGLGGTEAFF
D gene: NA
J gene: TRBJ1-1
V gene: TRBV12-5
clone size: NA

CDR3 DNA: TGTGCCAGCAGTTTAGCGTTCCGAGTGAGCATGAACACTGAAGCTTTCTTT
CDR3 protein: CASSLAFRVSMNTEAFF
D gene: NA
J gene: TRBJ1-1
V gene: TRBV12-3/TRBV12-4
clone size: many

CDR3 DNA: TGTGCCAGCAGGTGGTGGGGTGTGACCACTGAAGCTTTCTTT
CDR3 protein: CASRWWGVTTEAFF
D gene: NA
J gene: TRBJ1-1
V gene: TRBV6-1
clone size: few

CDR3 DNA: TGTGCCAGCAGAGGCTTACAGGGGCTCGGGGGCTACACCTTC
CDR3 protein: CASRGLQGLGGYTF
D gene: TRBD1
J gene: TRBJ1-2
V gene: TRBV12-3/TRBV12-4
clone size: NA

CDR3 DNA: TGTGCCAGCAGTTTTAGCTTAACAGGGGCGGGGGACACCTTC
CDR3 protein: CASSFSLTGAGDTF
D gene: TRBD1
J gene: TRBJ1-2
V gene: TRBV28
clone size: many

CDR3 DNA: TGTGCCAGCAGCTTAGACTCAAAAGGGCAGTACTTC
CDR3 protein: CASSLDSKGQYF
D gene: NA
J gene: TRBJ2-7
V gene: TRBV7-2
clone size: few

CDR3 DNA: TGTGCCAGCAGCCAAGGGACTCGAGACTACGAGCAGTACTTC
CDR3 protein: CASSQGTRDYEQYF
D gene: NA
J gene: TRBJ2-7
V gene: TRBV4-2
clone size: many

CDR3 DNA: TGTGCCATCTCCGGGACGGAGGCCTACGAGCAGTACTTC
CDR3 protein: CAISGTEAYEQYF
D gene: NA
J gene: TRBJ2-7
V gene: TRBV6-5
clone size: many

CDR3 DNA: TGTGCCAGCAGTTATCGGCAGGGCGCCTACGAGCAGTACTTC
CDR3 protein: CASSYRQGAYEQYF
D gene: NA
J gene: TRBJ2-7
V gene: TRBV27
clone size: NA

CDR3 DNA: TGTGCCAGCAGTTTCGTAGGCGGGGAGCTGTTTTTT
CDR3 protein: CASSFVGGELFF
D gene: NA
J gene: TRBJ2-2
V gene: TRBV12-3/TRBV12-4
clone size: NA

CDR3 DNA: TGTGCCAGCAGTTCAGAAAGCGGGAGGGCCCTCGGGGAGCTGTTTTTT
CDR3 protein: CASSSESGRALGELFF
D gene: TRBD2
J gene: TRBJ2-2
V gene: TRBV28
clone size: many

CDR3 DNA: TGTGCCAACAGTCCTCGACCGATACCAAGAAGACAAGAGACCCAGTACTTC
CDR3 protein: CANSPRPIPRRQETQYF
D gene: NA
J gene: TRBJ2-5
V gene: TRBV6-5
clone size: NA

CDR3 DNA: TGTGCCAGCAGTTCCGGGACACCCCTGAAGTACTTC
CDR3 protein: CASSSGTPLKYF
D gene: NA
J gene: TRBJ2-5
V gene: TRBV2
clone size: once

CDR3 DNA: TGTGCCAGCAGCCAAGTGGGGGCCGCGGGCACTGAAGCTTTCTTT
CDR3 protein: CASSQVGAAGTEAFF
D gene: NA
J gene: TRBJ1-1
V gene: TRBV14
clone size: many

CDR3 DNA: TGTGCCAGCAGTTACTCGACAGAGCTGCCCCAGCATTTT
CDR3 protein: CASSYSTELPQHF
D gene: NA
J gene: TRBJ1-5
V gene: TRBV6-5
clone size: NA

CDR3 DNA: TGCAGTGCTAGAGATATGGGAAGCAATCAGCCCCAGCATTTT
CDR3 protein: CSARDMGSNQPQHF
D gene: NA
J gene: TRBJ1-5
V gene: TRBV20-1
clone size: many

CDR3 DNA: TGTGCCACCAGTGATTGGCGCCGGGGAGGAGGCTACACCTTC
CDR3 protein: CATSDWRRGGGYTF
D gene: NA
J gene: TRBJ1-2
V gene: TRBV24-1
clone size: NA

CDR3 DNA: TGTGCCAGCAGCTCCCGGCCAGGGGACACTGAAGCTTTCTTT
CDR3 protein: CASSSRPGDTEAFF
D gene: NA
J gene: TRBJ1-1
V gene: TRBV7-9
clone size: NA

CDR3 DNA: TGTGCCTGGACGTGGCGGAAGACCCAGTACTTC
CDR3 protein: CAWTWRKTQYF
D gene: NA
J gene: TRBJ2-5
V gene: TRBV30
clone size: NA

CDR3 DNA: TGTGCCAGCAGCTCTAGGTCGGCAGGGAGCACCCGGGGAAAAGAGACCCAGTACTTC
CDR3 protein: CASSSRSAGSTRGKETQYF
D gene: NA
J gene: TRBJ2-5
V gene: TRBV7-9
clone size: many

CDR3 DNA: TGTGCCAGCAGTTTAGAGTCCTTCTCTGGGGCCAACGTCCTGACTTTC
CDR3 protein: CASSLESFSGANVLTF
D gene: NA
J gene: TRBJ2-6
V gene: TRBV12-3/TRBV12-4
clone size: many

CDR3 DNA: TGTGCCAGCAGTATCTCGGTCTCCCACGGGGAGCTGTTTTTT
CDR3 protein: CASSISVSHGELFF
D gene: NA
J gene: TRBJ2-2
V gene: TRBV28
clone size: NA